This T cell receptor (beta chain) was sequenced in a study of T cell responses to AZD1222 COVID-19 vaccine. In the case of this clone: Antigen: not known.

Points from the study as a whole: The number of AZD1222 recipients seropositive at baseline was only 6 or 7.

TCRdb's copy holds only in-frame clones and misses some; the assay was immunoSEQ multiplex PCR. The table records roughly 93,000 clones, roughly nine tenths of them present only once. The CDR3 covers 14 residues. Trimming removed 7 bases at V and 10 bases at J, with 17 bases between. CDR1 and CDR2 (germline): MNHNS, SASEGT. This sequence was found in an adult who received the AZD1222 COVID-19 vaccine. The V call is TRBV6-1, the J call TRBJ1-6; TRBD1 is a possible D gene (5 bases). Sequencing used peripheral blood, obtained 28 days after the second AZD1222 dose. CDR3 in amino acids: CASTDPGVQSPLHF. CDR3 DNA: TGTGCCAGCACCGACCCGGGGGTACAATCACCCCTCCACTTT.